The 3 T cell receptor beta chains reported below all come from one sample, sequenced in a study of CD8+ T cells in alopecia areata. RNA was isolated and reverse transcribed to cDNA, the sequencing template. Measured with immunoSEQ multiplex PCR; TCRdb has only the in-frame clones, and not every one. This repertoire shows fewer than 200,000 clones, around 71% found once; its top ten account for over 10%. The sequencing used CD8+ T cells sorted from blood, collected at week 0. Source of these receptors: a human donor with alopecia areata.

In the case of this clone: At one of its ends the junction is not consistent with the germline gene, which may arise from a read error. The rearrangement uses TRBV29-1 and TRBJ2-7; TRBD1 aligns across 8 bases. The CDR3 has 14 amino acids. CDR1 is SQVTM and CDR2 is ANQGSEA in the germline V gene. CDR3 in DNA: TGCAGCGTAGAAGTCTACGACAGGGGCTACGAGCAGTACTTC. Residues: CSVEVYDRGYEQYF.

The chain employs TRBV29-1 and TRBJ2-7, with D uncertain. CDR1 SQVTM and CDR2 ANQGSEA come from the germline V gene. V was trimmed by 4 bases and J by 2 bases, leaving 9 bases between them. The length of the CDR3 is 12 residues. DNA of the CDR3: TGCAGCGTTGCCCCAAAACCCTACGAGCAGTACTTC. It is translated as CSVAPKPYEQYF.

A single count supports this clone. The chain links TRBV7-7 to TRBJ2-5, with D perhaps TRBD1 or TRBD2 (5 bases each). V was clipped by 5 bases and J by 5 bases, with 12 bases between them. The CDR3 runs to 13 residues. Germline V gene lookup returns CDR1 SSHAT and CDR2 FNYEAQ (reference sequence). The CDR3 reads CASSRWGRETQYF. In DNA, the CDR3 is TGTGCCAGCAGCCGGTGGGGACGGGAGACCCAGTACTTC.